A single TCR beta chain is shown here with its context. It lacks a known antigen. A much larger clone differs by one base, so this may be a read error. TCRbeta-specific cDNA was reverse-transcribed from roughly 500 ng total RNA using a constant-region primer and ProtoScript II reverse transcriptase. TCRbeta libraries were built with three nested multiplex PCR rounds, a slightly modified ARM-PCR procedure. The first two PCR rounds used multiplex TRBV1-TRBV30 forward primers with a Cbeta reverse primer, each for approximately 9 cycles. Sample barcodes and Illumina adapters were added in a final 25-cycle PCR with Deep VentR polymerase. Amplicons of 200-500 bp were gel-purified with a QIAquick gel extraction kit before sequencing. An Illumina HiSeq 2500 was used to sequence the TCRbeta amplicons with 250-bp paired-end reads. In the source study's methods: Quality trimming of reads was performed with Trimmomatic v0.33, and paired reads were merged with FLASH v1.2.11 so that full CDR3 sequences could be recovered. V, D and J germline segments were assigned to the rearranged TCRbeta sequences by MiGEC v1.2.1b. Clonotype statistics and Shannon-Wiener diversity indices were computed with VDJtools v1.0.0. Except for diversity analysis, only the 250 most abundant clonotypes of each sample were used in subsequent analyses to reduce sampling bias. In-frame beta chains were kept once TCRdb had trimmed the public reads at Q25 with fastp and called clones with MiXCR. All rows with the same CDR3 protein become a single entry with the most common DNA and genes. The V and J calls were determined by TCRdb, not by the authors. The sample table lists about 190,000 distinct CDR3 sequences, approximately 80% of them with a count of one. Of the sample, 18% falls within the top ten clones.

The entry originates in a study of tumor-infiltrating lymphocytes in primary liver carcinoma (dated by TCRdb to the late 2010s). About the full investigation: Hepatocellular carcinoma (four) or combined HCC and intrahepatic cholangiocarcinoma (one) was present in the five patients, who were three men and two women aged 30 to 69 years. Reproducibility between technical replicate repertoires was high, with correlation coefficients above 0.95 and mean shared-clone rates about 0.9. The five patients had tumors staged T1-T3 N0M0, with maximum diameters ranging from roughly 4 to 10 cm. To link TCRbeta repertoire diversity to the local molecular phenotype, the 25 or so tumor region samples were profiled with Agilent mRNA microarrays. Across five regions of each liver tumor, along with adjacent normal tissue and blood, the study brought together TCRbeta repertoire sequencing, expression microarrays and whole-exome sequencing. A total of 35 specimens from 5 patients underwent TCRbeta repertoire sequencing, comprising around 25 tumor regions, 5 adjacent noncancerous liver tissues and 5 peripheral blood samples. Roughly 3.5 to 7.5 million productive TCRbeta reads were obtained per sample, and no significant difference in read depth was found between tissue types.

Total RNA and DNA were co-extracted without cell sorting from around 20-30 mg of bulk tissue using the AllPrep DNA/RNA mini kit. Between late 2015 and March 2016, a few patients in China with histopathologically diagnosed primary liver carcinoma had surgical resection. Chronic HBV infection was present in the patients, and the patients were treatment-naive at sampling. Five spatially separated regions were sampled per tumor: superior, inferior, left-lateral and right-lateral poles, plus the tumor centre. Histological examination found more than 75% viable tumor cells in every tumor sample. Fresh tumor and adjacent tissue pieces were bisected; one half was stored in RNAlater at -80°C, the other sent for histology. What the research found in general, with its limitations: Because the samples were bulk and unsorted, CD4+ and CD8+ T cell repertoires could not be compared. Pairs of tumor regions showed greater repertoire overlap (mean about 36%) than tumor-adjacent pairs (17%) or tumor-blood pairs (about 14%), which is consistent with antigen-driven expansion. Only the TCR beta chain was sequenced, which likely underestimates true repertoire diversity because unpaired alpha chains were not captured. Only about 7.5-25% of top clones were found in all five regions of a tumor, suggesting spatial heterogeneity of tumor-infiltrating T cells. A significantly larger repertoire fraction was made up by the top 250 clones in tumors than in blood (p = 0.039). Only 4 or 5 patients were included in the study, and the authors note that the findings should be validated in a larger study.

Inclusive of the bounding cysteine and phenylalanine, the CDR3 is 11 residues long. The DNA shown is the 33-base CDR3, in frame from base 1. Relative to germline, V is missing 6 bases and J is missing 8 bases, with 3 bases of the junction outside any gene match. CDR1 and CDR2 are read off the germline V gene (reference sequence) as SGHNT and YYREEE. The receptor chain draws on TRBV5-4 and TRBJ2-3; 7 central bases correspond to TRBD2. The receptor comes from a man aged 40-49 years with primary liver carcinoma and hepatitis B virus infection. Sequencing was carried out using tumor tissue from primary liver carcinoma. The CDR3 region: CASNWGGTQYF. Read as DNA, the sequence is TGTGCCAGCAACTGGGGGGGTACGCAGTATTTT.